The 3 T cell receptor beta chains presented below share a single source sample, sequenced in a study of T cell repertoires in cytomegalovirus infection. From the reads, TCRdb called clonotypes with MiXCR, one entry per CDR3 protein. The sample holds approximately 750,000 distinct CDR3 sequences, 35% to 45% seen once. Sequenced input: PBMCs. The source of these receptors is a human donor in good health (CMV status not recorded). Some clones in this sample may be carry-over from other donors' samples.

V is TRBV6-1 and J is TRBJ1-5; 11 bases agree with TRBD1. The CDR3 is 18 amino acids. J lost 1 base, V lost 1 base, and 6 bases had no gene match. CDR1 and CDR2 (germline): MNHNS, SASEGT. The CDR3 spells CASSEVDRGQASNQPQHF. The DNA for the CDR3 is TGTGCCAGCAGTGAAGTGGACAGGGGGCAAGCGAGCAATCAGCCCCAGCATTTT.

The chain carries TRBV12-3 or TRBV12-4 and TRBJ1-2; perhaps TRBD1 as D (5 bases). V lost 7 bases to trimming and J lost 2 bases, with 17 bases between them. The CDR3 has 15 amino acids. DNA of the CDR3: TGTGCCAGCACCCACGCAGGGACTACGAACTATGGCTACACCTTC. Translated: CASTHAGTTNYGYTF.

The genes are TRBV7-8 and TRBJ1-6; D uncertain. The CDR3 totals 13 residues. The V gene lost 5 bases and the J gene lost 8 bases, with 10 bases spanning the gap. CDR1 and CDR2 (germline): SGHVS, FQNEAQ. DNA of the CDR3: TGTGCCAGCAGCCCGAGAGCCCATTCACCCCTCCACTTT. It specifies CASSPRAHSPLHF.